This entry features one T cell receptor (beta chain) sequence. Germline CDR1 reads MNHEY; CDR2 reads SVGAGI. The CDR3 is 11 residues long. Deletions cut 5 bases from V and 4 bases from J, with 5 bases between. These data are taken from a study of blood T cell repertoires in COVID-19. Study information: Donors in the United States, Italy and Spain gave samples during acute or convalescent COVID-19. T cells, B-cell-depleted T cells, or PBMCs provided the cDNA or gDNA that served as material.

In the original workflow: Estimation of nucleated cell counts was performed using reference gene primer amplification. Sequencing was performed with immunoSEQ multiplex PCR; in TCRdb, only in-frame clones are kept and a portion is missing. That table supplies the V and J calls and clone size; D and trimming were determined from the DNA. The sample contains approximately 240,000 clones, 83% of which appear only once. The sequence derives from a human donor in a cohort sampled during active COVID-19. The chain combines TRBV6-5 with TRBJ2-5; D unclear. Sequencing was performed on peripheral blood. The CDR3 here is CASSNRETQYF. The CDR3 region has the DNA TGTGCCAGCAGTAACAGAGAGACCCAGTACTTC.